This TCR beta chain was identified in a study of cytomegalovirus exposure and HLA in healthy donors. General observations from the study: No immune exposure information besides CMV serostatus was available. In a later analysis, common viral pathogens appeared linked to several of the most significant clusters.

There are 14 residues in the CDR3. The V gene lost 5 bases and the J gene lost 3 bases, with 10 bases spanning the gap. Germline V gene sequence: CDR1 SGHTA, CDR2 FQGTGA. Use of 60 Vbeta and 13 Jbeta primers characterized the PCR. Profiling relied on immunoSEQ multiplex PCR, and the TCRdb table lists in-frame clones only, not all of them. The table records approximately 160,000 clones, about 82% of them present only once. This clone was picked up one time. Antigen unknown. This chain links TRBV7-3 with TRBJ2-2; D remains ambiguous. The source of this sequence is a woman in her 50s in good health and CMV-seropositive. The sequenced sample was PBMCs. Written as DNA, the CDR3 is TGTGCCAGCAGCGCCGACACCTACACCGGGGAGCTGTTTTTT. Protein product: CASSADTYTGELFF.